The 19 T cell receptor beta chains given below trace back to one sample, sequenced in a study of T-cell memory formation after mild COVID-19. In TCRdb, the 5' RACE reads were re-called with MiXCR into one record per CDR3 protein. The data show 350,000 to 400,000 distinct CDR3 sequences, about 15% seen once. Sequencing was carried out using PBMCs or a T cell subset sorted from them (not recorded which). The receptors were sampled from a man aged 18 to 29 who had mild COVID-19 (a few samples of this study predate the infection). Cell type and time point are not known.

A few counts support this clonotype. The rearrangement links TRBV29-1 to TRBJ1-6, with 9 bases that match TRBD1. There are 14 residues in the CDR3. V lost 4 bases to trimming and J lost 8 bases; unmatched junction nucleotides: 6. Germline V gene data show CDR1 as SQVTM and CDR2 as ANQGSEA. The CDR3 nucleotides read TGCAGCGTTGCTTCGGGACAGGGAGATTCACCCCTCCACTTT. Its translation is CSVASGQGDSPLHF.

V usage is TRBV12-3 or TRBV12-4 and J usage is TRBJ2-5; D not resolved. CDR3 size: 13 residues. The germline V and J ends were trimmed by 3 bases and 4 bases, with 9 bases remaining between them. The CDR3 spells CASSFEPTETQYF. Written as DNA, the CDR3 is TGTGCCAGCAGTTTCGAGCCAACAGAGACCCAGTACTTC.

CDR3 DNA sequence: TGTGCCAGCAGTAACGGGACAGGGTTTTGGAGCAATCAGCCCCAGCATTTT. It encodes CASSNGTGFWSNQPQHF. V gene TRBV6-2 or TRBV6-3 combines with J gene TRBJ1-5; 9 bases match TRBD1. Per the germline V gene, CDR1 is MNHEY and CDR2 is SVGEGT. The CDR3 is 17 amino acids. The V gene end was trimmed by 5 bases and the J gene end by 1 base; junction bases not matched to a gene: 9.

The sample holds a few counts of this clonotype. The gene calls are TRBV3-1 and TRBJ2-1; D is possibly TRBD2 (7 bases). The CDR3 runs to 16 residues. Germline values: CDR1 LGHDT, CDR2 YNNKEL (reference sequence). Trimming shortened V by 0 bases and J by 3 bases, and 12 bases separated the two germline ends. The CDR3 loop reads CASSQERGGLYNEQFF. The DNA for the CDR3 is TGTGCCAGCAGCCAAGAAAGGGGGGGCCTCTACAATGAGCAGTTCTTC.

The J gene is TRBJ1-1, the V gene TRBV2; the D gene is possibly TRBD1 (5 bases). V was cut by 3 bases and J by 11 bases, with 7 bases left in between. The length of the CDR3 is 10 residues. CDR1 is SNHLY, CDR2 FYNNEI, per germline. DNA of the CDR3: TGTGCCAGCAGTGACAGGGTGGCTTTCTTT. Its translation: CASSDRVAFF. Full variable domain (remainder filled in from reference TRBV2 and TRBJ1-1): EPEVTQTPSHQVTQMGQEVILRCVPISNHLYFYWYRQILGQKVEFLVSFYNNEISEKSEIFDDQFSVERPDGSNFTLKIRSTKLEDSAMYFCASSDRVAFFGQGTRLTVV.

The gene calls are TRBV20-1 and TRBJ2-1; D is ambiguous. V was cut by 6 bases and J by 5 bases, with 14 bases left in between. Germline loops: CDR1 DFQATT, CDR2 SNEGSKA (reference sequence). The CDR3 consists of 13 residues. The DNA for the CDR3 is TGCAGTGCCCCAGGTCTCGGGCACAATGAGCAGTTCTTC. This codes for CSAPGLGHNEQFF.

The genes are TRBV6-1 and TRBJ1-2; D call uncertain. The germline V gene has CDR1 MNHNS and CDR2 SASEGT. Trimming removed 7 bases at V and 0 bases at J, with 9 bases between. The CDR3 length is 13 residues. This CDR3 is CASTWGANYGYTF. DNA for the CDR3: TGTGCCAGCACGTGGGGTGCTAACTATGGCTACACCTTC.

This clonotype occurred a few times. This chain links TRBV12-3 or TRBV12-4 with TRBJ2-3; 9 nucleotides agree with TRBD1. V shed 5 bases, J shed 4 bases, and the junction held 4 bases outside the gene matches. This CDR3 comprises 14 residues. This CDR3 is CASSTGTGPDTQYF. For the CDR3, the DNA is TGTGCCAGCAGTACCGGGACAGGGCCAGATACGCAGTATTTT.

The chain is built from TRBV5-1 and TRBJ2-3; 7 positions match TRBD1. V lost 0 bases and J lost 2; bases outside the gene matches: 3. The germline V gene encodes CDR1 SGHRS and CDR2 YFSETQ. The CDR3 is 15 residues long. DNA for the CDR3: TGCGCCAGCAGCTTGGGGGACAGACTCACAGATACGCAGTATTTT. Translating it yields CASSLGDRLTDTQYF.

This clonotype was counted only a few times. The CDR3 region is CASSLVPGNKGYF. The CDR3 DNA follows: TGTGCCAGCAGCTTGGTCCCAGGCAACAAGGGGTACTTC. The rearrangement joins TRBV7-2 to TRBJ2-5; the D is unclear. The germline V gene has CDR1 SGHTA and CDR2 FQGNSA. This CDR3 is built from 13 residues. Trimming left V 3 bases short and J 13 bases short, with 18 bases between.

This clonotype was counted many times. The chain employs TRBV7-6 and TRBJ2-4; TRBD1 is a possible D gene (7 bases). There are 16 residues in the CDR3. Trimming took 1 base from V and 2 from J, leaving 12 bases between them. CDR1 and CDR2 (germline): SGHVS, FNYEAQ. The CDR3 DNA follows: TGTGCCAGCAGCTTAGAGCCAGGGGGGACCAAAAACATTCAGTACTTC. Residues: CASSLEPGGTKNIQYF.

This clonotype came up a few times. This chain joins TRBV18 and TRBJ2-7; 9 bases fit TRBD1. The CDR3 is made up of 16 amino acids. V lost 1 base and J lost 4; bases outside the gene matches: 8. CDR1 is KGHSH, CDR2 LQKENI, per germline. The CDR3, as DNA: TGTGCCAGCTCACCACGCATGGGACAGGGCGAGTACGAGCAGTACTTC. Translating it yields CASSPRMGQGEYEQYF.

This clonotype was observed a handful of times. The J gene is TRBJ2-2, the V gene TRBV10-3, with D possibly matching TRBD2 (6 bases). Trimming stripped 6 bases from V and 5 bases from J, with 10 bases between. CDR3 length equals 13 residues. The V gene's germline CDR1 is ENHRY and CDR2 SYGVKD. CDR3 sequence: CAISGGNTGELFF. Written as DNA, the CDR3 is TGTGCCATCAGCGGAGGGAATACCGGGGAGCTGTTTTTT.

This clonotype was observed many times. The chain carries TRBV4-2 and TRBJ1-6, with no clear D. CDR1 LGHNA and CDR2 YNFKEQ come from the germline V gene. V dropped 0 bases and J dropped 7 bases, with 7 bases sitting between them. The CDR3 loop spans 14 amino acids. The CDR3 DNA is TGTGCCAGCAGCCAAGATTCCGGAAATTCACCCCTCCACTTT. Its protein is CASSQDSGNSPLHF.

The chain combines TRBV9 with TRBJ1-1, with TRBD1 as a possible D gene (5 bases). CDR1 and CDR2 (germline): SGDLS, YYNGEE. This CDR3 is built from 13 residues. V dropped 0 bases and J dropped 3 bases, with 6 bases sitting between them. The CDR3 sequence is CASSVAGDTEAFF. CDR3 coding DNA: TGTGCCAGCAGCGTAGCGGGGGACACTGAAGCTTTCTTT.

In its sample, this clonotype was seen a few times. This rearrangement joins TRBV9 to TRBJ1-1; no firm D call. CDR3 length equals 15 residues. V gave up 4 bases and J gave up 5 bases, with 18 bases separating them. Germline CDR1 and CDR2: SGDLS and YYNGEE. The CDR3 bases are TGTGCCAGCAGCCCTCGTGGAGGGATGGAAACTGAAGCTTTCTTT. This sequence encodes CASSPRGGMETEAFF.

The V gene is TRBV4-3, the J gene TRBJ1-2; TRBD1 matches 9 bases. Germline trimming cut 2 bases from V and 4 bases from J; bases unmatched to any gene: 5. Per the germline V gene, CDR1 is LGHNA and CDR2 is YSLEER. The CDR3 has 15 amino acids. CDR3 DNA sequence: TGCGCCAGCAGCCAAACCGGGACAGGGTTCTATGGCTACACCTTC. Residues: CASSQTGTGFYGYTF.

This clonotype was counted many times. J is TRBJ1-1 and V is TRBV5-1; no firm D call. The CDR3 runs 13 residues. Germline V gives CDR1 SGHRS, CDR2 YFSETQ. V was trimmed by 5 bases and J by 0 bases, leaving 8 bases between them. The CDR3 DNA is TGCGCCAGCAGTTATTCGATGAACACTGAAGCTTTCTTT. It yields the protein CASSYSMNTEAFF.

This clonotype has more than one count but fewer than ten. The rearrangement links TRBV4-1 to TRBJ1-1; no reliable D call. V dropped 4 bases and J dropped 6 bases, with 18 bases sitting between them. The germline V gene has CDR1 MGHRA and CDR2 YSYEKL. The CDR3 sequence is 15 residues long. The CDR3: CASSLIRVSAAEAFF. The CDR3 coding sequence is TGCGCCAGCAGCCTTATCCGGGTCTCAGCGGCTGAAGCTTTCTTT.